This passage covers 2 T cell receptor beta chains from one sample sequenced in a study of CD8+ T cells in alopecia areata. TCR sequencing used cDNA made by reverse transcription of extracted RNA. The data were produced by immunoSEQ multiplex PCR, yet TCRdb's version contains in-frame clones alone and is incomplete. The data show some 150,000 clones, roughly 82% seen once. The treatment here: oral pan-JAK inhibitor, 5-10 mg twice daily. The starting material was CD8+ T cells sorted from blood, obtained at week 4, from a patient treated with tofacitinib. The receptors come from a human donor with alopecia areata.

The rearrangement uses TRBV4-3 and TRBJ2-5, with TRBD2 identical over 7 bases. The germline V gene has CDR1 LGHNA and CDR2 YSLEER. J gave up 1 base and V 0 bases, and 11 bases lay outside the gene matches. The CDR3 is made up of 18 amino acids. The CDR3 bases are TGCGCCAGCAGCCAAGATTATGGGGGAGGGAGCGGCCAAGAGACCCAGTACTTC. This codes for CASSQDYGGGSGQETQYF.

CDR3 sequence: CATTAEGRETQYF. The CDR3, as DNA: TGTGCCACCACGGCGGAGGGTAGGGAGACCCAGTACTTC. The J gene is TRBJ2-5, the V gene TRBV11-2; D might be TRBD2 (6 bases). Germline V gene sequence: CDR1 SGHAT, CDR2 FQNNGV. This CDR3 region has 13 residues. V was pared by 10 bases and J by 5 bases, with 17 bases between.